A single sample is the source of the 27 T cell receptor beta chains below, sequenced in a study of CD8 T cells in ankylosing spondylitis. TCRdb ran MiXCR on the 5' RACE reads and lists one entry per CDR3 protein. Of 80,000 to 100,000 distinct CDR3 sequences listed, about 8.3% are singletons. Sequenced sample: blood, either unsorted or a sorted T cell fraction (not recorded which). These receptors all stem from a male donor with ankylosing spondylitis or in good health (not recorded which).

At least ten counts were recorded for this clonotype. V gene TRBV7-6 combines with J gene TRBJ2-7; 14 nucleotides align to TRBD2. Germline V gene lookup returns CDR1 SGHVS and CDR2 FNYEAQ. There are 14 residues in the CDR3. V dropped 5 bases and J dropped 6; count of bases not matched to a gene: 3. The CDR3 here is CASSQGTSGSEQYF. The CDR3 DNA follows: TGTGCCAGCAGCCAGGGGACTAGCGGGAGCGAGCAGTACTTC.

This clonotype was seen ten or more times. This chain joins TRBV10-3 and TRBJ2-1, with a possible D match to TRBD1 (6 bases). Germline V gene lookup returns CDR1 ENHRY and CDR2 SYGVKD. The CDR3 extends over 13 amino acids. Deletions cut 5 bases from V and 9 bases from J, with 14 bases between. The CDR3 region has the DNA TGTGCCATCAGTCGGGACACGGACGGTGAGCAGTTCTTC. Encoded protein: CAISRDTDGEQFF.

In its sample, this clonotype was seen many times. V is TRBV9 and J is TRBJ2-1; 7 nucleotides line up with TRBD2. Trimming cost V 3 bases and J 15 bases; bases outside gene matches: 18. CDR1 and CDR2 (germline): SGDLS, YYNGEE. The CDR3 sequence is 15 residues long. In nucleotides, the CDR3 is TGTGCCAGCAGCGGAAATCCTAGCGGCCCTTCTGTGCCGTTCTTC. It encodes CASSGNPSGPSVPFF.

This clonotype was counted at least ten times. CDR3 in amino acids: CASSLLGQGAYYGYTF. As DNA, the CDR3 is TGTGCCAGCAGTTTACTGGGACAGGGGGCCTACTATGGCTACACCTTC. J is TRBJ1-2 and V is TRBV27; 12 bases agree with TRBD1. Germline CDR1 and CDR2: MNHEY and SMNVEV (reference sequence). The CDR3 spans 16 residues. The V and J ends lost 2 bases and 3 bases, in that order; junction bases with no gene match: 4.

This clonotype was counted at least ten times. Sequence at one end of the junction differs from germline and may be a read error. The chain recombines TRBV12-3 or TRBV12-4 with TRBJ2-5; D gene unclear. There are 12 residues in the CDR3. DNA for the CDR3: TGCGCCAGCAGCTTGTCACGGGAGACCCAGTACTTC. Amino acids: CASSLSRETQYF.

This clonotype was counted ten times or more. The V gene is TRBV5-1, the J gene TRBJ2-3; 9 bases map to TRBD2. The germline gives CDR1 SGHRS, CDR2 YFSETQ. This CDR3 region has 15 residues. V lost 1 base and J lost 0; bases outside the gene matches: 0. CDR3 bases: TGCGCCAGCAGCTTGACTAGCGGGAGCACAGATACGCAGTATTTT. The encoded protein is CASSLTSGSTDTQYF.

This clonotype was observed many times. V is TRBV7-2 and J is TRBJ2-7; D ambiguous. The CDR3 spans 11 residues. CDR1 and CDR2 (germline): SGHTA, FQGNSA. The ends were cut back, 3 bases at V and 6 bases at J, with 6 bases in the middle. This CDR3 is CASSLQIEQYF. The CDR3 nucleotides read TGTGCCAGCAGCTTGCAAATCGAGCAGTACTTC.

This chain connects TRBV7-2 to TRBJ2-2, with 9 bases lining up with TRBD1. The CDR3 consists of 14 residues. Per germline, CDR1 SGHTA and CDR2 FQGNSA. J was trimmed by 7 bases and V by 3 bases; bases with no gene match: 3. The CDR3 coding sequence is TGTGCCAGCAGCTTTGGGACAGGGATCGGGGAGCTGTTTTTT. This sequence encodes CASSFGTGIGELFF.

This clonotype was observed a handful of times. The genes are TRBV5-4 and TRBJ2-4; unclear D gene. Trimming left V 0 bases short and J 4 bases short, with 5 bases between. This CDR3 has 13 residues. Looked up from germline, CDR1 is SGHNT and CDR2 is YYREEE (reference sequence). This CDR3 is CASSLAQKNIQYF. CDR3 coding DNA: TGTGCCAGCAGCTTGGCACAGAAAAACATTCAGTACTTC.

In its sample, this clonotype was seen many times. This sequence joins TRBV6-2 or TRBV6-3 and TRBJ1-5; the D is unclear. Germline CDR1 is MNHEY and CDR2 is SVGEGT. V lost 3 bases and J lost 7, with 10 bases in between. This CDR3 comprises 13 residues. The CDR3 loop reads CASSYMRGQPQHF. The CDR3 nucleotides are TGTGCCAGCAGTTATATGCGAGGCCAGCCCCAGCATTTT.

At least ten counts were recorded for this clonotype. The CDR3 DNA follows: TGCAGTGCTAGAGTACGGGGGCGTGCGGAGACCCAGTACTTC. It specifies CSARVRGRAETQYF. The J gene is TRBJ2-5, the V gene TRBV20-1, with D tentatively TRBD1 or TRBD2 (6 bases each). The CDR3 loop spans 14 amino acids. The V gene's germline CDR1 is DFQATT and CDR2 SNEGSKA (reference sequence). Trimming left V 1 base short and J 5 bases short, with 14 bases between.

The chain uses TRBV12-3 or TRBV12-4 and TRBJ2-1, with 8 positions matching TRBD2. This CDR3 contains 15 residues. The junction had 7 bases not matched to a gene; V was cut back by 5 bases and J by 4 bases. For the CDR3, the DNA is TGTGCCAGCAGTCAAATAGCGGGATCATACAATGAGCAGTTCTTC. Amino acid sequence: CASSQIAGSYNEQFF.

This clonotype was counted at least ten times. V is TRBV7-9 and J is TRBJ2-7, with TRBD2 matching over 7 bases. The V gene's germline CDR1 is SEHNR and CDR2 FQNEAQ (reference sequence). There are 14 residues in the CDR3. J lost 0 bases, V lost 8 bases, and 7 bases had no gene match. CDR3 nucleotides: TGTGCCAGCTCCCCCGGGGGGAGCTCCTACGAGCAGTACTTC. This sequence encodes CASSPGGSSYEQYF.

This clonotype was seen many times. The V call is TRBV5-5, the J call TRBJ2-7; D perhaps matches TRBD2 (5 bases). This CDR3 has 13 residues. V was pared by 0 bases and J by 3 bases, with 7 bases between. CDR1 and CDR2 (germline): SGHKS, YYEKEE (reference sequence). CDR3: CASSLGGDYEQYF. The DNA of the CDR3 is TGTGCCAGCAGCTTGGGGGGAGACTACGAGCAGTACTTC.

J is TRBJ2-1 and V is TRBV11-2; no reliable D call. Trimming removed 3 bases from V and 9 bases from J, with 12 bases in between. The CDR3 totals 13 residues. Germline assignment: CDR1 SGHAT and CDR2 FQNNGV. CDR3 residues: CASSLLGLVEQFF. In DNA, the CDR3 is TGTGCCAGCAGCTTGTTGGGGTTGGTTGAGCAGTTCTTC.

At least ten counts were recorded for this clonotype. V gene TRBV14 combines with J gene TRBJ2-1; 8 positions match TRBD1. The CDR3 extends over 16 amino acids. The ends lost 4 bases at V and 6 bases at J; junction bases unmatched: 11. Germline V gene data show CDR1 as SGHDN and CDR2 as FVKESK. The CDR3, as DNA: TGTGCCAGCAGCCCCTGGACAGGGATGAACTCCAATGAGCAGTTCTTC. Its protein is CASSPWTGMNSNEQFF. The entire variable domain, with the rest obtained from reference TRBV14 and TRBJ2-1, is as follows: EAGVTQFPSHSVIEKGQTVTLRCDPISGHDNLYWYRRVMGKEIKFLLHFVKESKQDESGMPNNRFLAERTGGTYSTLKVQPAELEDSGVYFCASSPWTGMNSNEQFFGPGTRLTVL.

This clonotype has a count of ten or more. The J gene is TRBJ1-6, the V gene TRBV7-2, with no clear D. Trimming left V 3 bases short and J 4 bases short, with 4 bases between. The CDR3 length is 13 residues. The germline V gene encodes CDR1 SGHTA and CDR2 FQGNSA. The CDR3 here is CASSLRYNSPLHF. DNA of the CDR3: TGTGCCAGCAGCTTGAGATATAATTCACCCCTCCACTTT.

This clonotype was seen at least ten times. The rearrangement uses TRBV6-2 or TRBV6-3 and TRBJ2-7, with TRBD1 identical over 11 bases. CDR3 length: 15 residues. Germline V gene sequence: CDR1 MNHEY, CDR2 SVGEGT. Trimming cost V 6 bases and J 6 bases; bases outside gene matches: 10. CDR3 DNA sequence: TGTGCCAGCAGCCTCCTGAGGACAGGGGGCTTCGAGCAGTACTTC. As protein: CASSLLRTGGFEQYF.

The chain links TRBV27 to TRBJ2-7, with 9 nucleotides matching TRBD1. The germline CDR1 and CDR2 sequences are MNHEY and SMNVEV (reference sequence). CDR3 length: 15 residues. The V gene end was trimmed by 6 bases and the J gene end by 5 bases; junction bases not matched to a gene: 11. The CDR3 protein is CASRGLGTGLNEQYF. The CDR3 DNA reads as TGTGCCAGCAGGGGCTTGGGGACAGGGCTTAACGAGCAGTACTTC.

This clonotype was counted many times. The chain employs TRBV9 and TRBJ2-3, with D perhaps being TRBD1 or TRBD2 (5 bases each). V was shortened by 7 bases and J by 2 bases, with 14 bases between the two germline ends. This CDR3 region has 14 residues. Looked up from germline, CDR1 is SGDLS and CDR2 is YYNGEE. The CDR3 protein is CASSRDPVTDTQYF. The CDR3 DNA reads TGTGCCAGCTCCCGGGACCCCGTCACAGATACGCAGTATTTT.

This clonotype was seen ten or more times. V is TRBV6-2 or TRBV6-3 and J is TRBJ2-3; 9 bases agree with TRBD2. Losses at the gene ends were 7 bases for V and 5 bases for J; bases not matched to a gene: 4. CDR1 is MNHEY, CDR2 SVGEGT, per germline. The CDR3 is made up of 13 amino acids. The CDR3 DNA is TGTGCCAGCAAGGCTAGCGGGGAAGATACGCAGTATTTT. It encodes CASKASGEDTQYF.

This chain links TRBV9 with TRBJ2-2, with 9 positions matching TRBD2. With 0 bases clipped from V and 5 bases from J, the junction kept 2 bases outside the gene matches. The CDR3 is made up of 15 amino acids. CDR1 is SGDLS, CDR2 YYNGEE, per germline. The CDR3 here is CASSVASGATGELFF. As DNA, the CDR3 is TGTGCCAGCAGCGTAGCTAGCGGGGCGACCGGGGAGCTGTTTTTT.

This clonotype showed up many times. The chain links TRBV20-1 to TRBJ1-2; 7 positions agree with TRBD1. The junction had 7 bases not matched to a gene; V was cut back by 5 bases and J by 4 bases. The CDR3 is made up of 13 amino acids. Germline V CDR1 and CDR2: DFQATT, SNEGSKA (reference sequence). CDR3 loop: CSAFRDSLYGYTF. In DNA, the CDR3 is TGCAGTGCTTTCCGGGACAGTCTCTATGGCTACACCTTC.

This clonotype has a count of ten or more. The chain couples TRBV6-2 or TRBV6-3 to TRBJ2-1, with 11 bases aligning to TRBD2. Germline V gene lookup returns CDR1 MNHEY and CDR2 SVGEGT. After removal of 6 bases from V and 7 bases from J, the junction contained 8 bases not matched to a gene. The CDR3 consists of 15 residues. The CDR3 sequence: CASRKLAGDENEQFF. CDR3 in DNA: TGTGCCAGCAGGAAACTAGCGGGAGACGAGAATGAGCAGTTCTTC.

Ten or more counts support this clonotype. The chain recombines TRBV18 with TRBJ2-1; D ambiguous. The CDR3 length is 13 residues. V lost 3 bases and J lost 9, with 12 bases in between. Germline CDR1 KGHSH, CDR2 LQKENI. CDR3 loop: CASSPEGPIEQFF. CDR3 DNA: TGTGCCAGCTCACCCGAAGGGCCAATTGAGCAGTTCTTC.

This clonotype has at least ten counts. This sequence joins TRBV10-3 and TRBJ2-5, with TRBD1 as a possible D gene (6 bases). Germline loops: CDR1 ENHRY, CDR2 SYGVKD. Trimming shortened V by 8 bases and J by 5 bases, and 9 bases separated the two germline ends. The CDR3 runs to 11 residues. In nucleotides, the CDR3 is TGTGCCATCCCGAGGGGGGAGACCCAGTACTTC. This codes for CAIPRGETQYF.

This clonotype was observed many times. The V and J genes are TRBV20-1 and TRBJ1-4, with no clear D. V lost 3 bases and J 8 bases, leaving 13 bases between the germline ends. CDR1 and CDR2 (germline): DFQATT, SNEGSKA (reference sequence). The CDR3 sequence is 13 residues long. CDR3 sequence: CSASGLIGEKLFF. The CDR3 DNA reads as TGCAGTGCTAGCGGACTAATCGGCGAAAAACTGTTTTTT.